Each of the 24 T cell receptor beta chains below was sequenced from the same sample in a study of human T cells and chemical hapten exposure. Indicated time point: pre-sensitization, week 0. Stated treatment: therapeutic diphenylcyclopropenone sensitization with weekly scalp DPC. One entry per CDR3 protein results from TCRdb running MiXCR on the RACE reads. This table has 85,000 to 130,000 distinct CDR3 sequences, roughly 12% appearing once. Here the sequenced sample was whole blood, taken in connection with sensitization to the hapten diphenylcyclopropenone (DPC). The receptors come from a woman aged 45-65 years with alopecia areata. Some clones in this sample may be carry-over from other donors' samples.

The chain couples TRBV2 to TRBJ2-1; D unresolved. Trimming left V 6 bases short and J 13 bases short, with 13 bases between. The CDR3 spans 11 residues. Germline assignment: CDR1 SNHLY and CDR2 FYNNEI. CDR3 amino acids: CASRDPASQFF. As DNA, the CDR3 is TGTGCCAGCAGGGACCCGGCGTCCCAGTTCTTC. The variable domain in full, with the rest retrieved from reference TRBV2 and TRBJ2-1, is EPEVTQTPSHQVTQMGQEVILRCVPISNHLYFYWYRQILGQKVEFLVSFYNNEISEKSEIFDDQFSVERPDGSNFTLKIRSTKLEDSAMYFCASRDPASQFFGPGTRLTVL.

This chain connects TRBV7-9 to TRBJ2-7; 7 bases align to TRBD1. CDR3 size: 16 residues. Germline loops: CDR1 SEHNR, CDR2 FQNEAQ (reference sequence). V shed 0 bases, J shed 6 bases, and the junction held 11 bases outside the gene matches. The DNA of the CDR3 is TGTGCCAGCAGCTTAGCCCGGGACAGTGTGCGCCCCGAGCAGTACTTC. Translated: CASSLARDSVRPEQYF.

This chain connects TRBV10-3 to TRBJ2-1; D not certain. V was cut by 2 bases and J by 10 bases, with 12 bases left in between. Germline V gene sequence: CDR1 ENHRY, CDR2 SYGVKD. The CDR3 consists of 13 residues. CDR3: CAISETPRVEQFF. The CDR3 bases are TGTGCCATCAGTGAGACTCCTAGAGTGGAGCAGTTCTTC.

This chain links TRBV4-3 with TRBJ1-2, with a weak D call TRBD1 (5 bases). V was cut by 7 bases and J by 5 bases, with 17 bases left in between. Germline-derived CDR1 and CDR2 are LGHNA and YSLEER. This CDR3 is 14 amino acids long. This CDR3 is CASKRTGPEYGYTF. CDR3 nucleotides: TGCGCCAGCAAGCGTACAGGTCCGGAGTATGGCTACACCTTC.

This clonotype was found a few times. The chain recombines TRBV5-1 with TRBJ1-3, with D hard to call. Trimming shortened V by 1 base and J by 1 base, and 9 bases separated the two germline ends. This CDR3 has 15 amino acids. The germline CDR1 and CDR2 sequences are SGHRS and YFSETQ. This CDR3 reads CASSLTGASGNTIYF. CDR3 nucleotides: TGCGCCAGCAGCTTGACGGGCGCATCTGGAAACACCATATATTTT.

This clonotype came up a few times. CDR3 loop: CASSPDSNYGYTF. CDR3 nucleotide sequence: TGTGCCAGCAGTCCGGACAGCAACTATGGCTACACCTTC. The rearrangement uses TRBV3-1 and TRBJ1-2; tentative D call: TRBD1 (6 bases). V was cut by 6 bases and J by 2 bases, with 10 bases left in between. Germline V gene sequence: CDR1 LGHDT, CDR2 YNNKEL (reference sequence). The CDR3 totals 13 residues.

This clonotype was counted a few times. The chain links TRBV7-9 to TRBJ1-1; D is uncertain. The CDR3 runs to 13 residues. Germline V CDR1 and CDR2: SEHNR, FQNEAQ (reference sequence). V dropped 1 base and J dropped 6 bases, with 9 bases sitting between them. CDR3 sequence: CASSLGRVPEAFF. The CDR3 coding sequence is TGTGCCAGCAGCTTAGGTCGGGTCCCTGAAGCTTTCTTT.

This clonotype appeared many times. The gene calls are TRBV7-2 and TRBJ2-7, with unresolved D. V lost 2 bases to trimming and J lost 1 base, with 12 bases between them. Germline-derived CDR1 and CDR2 are SGHTA and FQGNSA. The CDR3 covers 15 residues. The CDR3 coding sequence is TGTGCCAGCAGCTTAAGTGGATTGGTTTCCTACGAGCAGTACTTC. The encoded protein is CASSLSGLVSYEQYF.

This clonotype has more than one count but fewer than ten. The rearrangement uses TRBV3-1 and TRBJ2-1; TRBD1 aligns across 7 bases. Trimming removed 3 bases from V and 7 bases from J; junction bases left unmatched: 15. The CDR3 has 17 residues. Germline-derived CDR1 and CDR2 are LGHDT and YNNKEL (reference sequence). The CDR3 DNA is TGTGCCAGCAGCCAGCCGATACGACAGGGTGCGACTAATGAGCAGTTCTTC. Its protein is CASSQPIRQGATNEQFF.

This clonotype occurred many times. The chain is built from TRBV4-2 and TRBJ2-7; D could derive from TRBD1 or TRBD2 (5 bases each). CDR1 LGHNA and CDR2 YNFKEQ come from the germline V gene. The CDR3 is 16 residues long. V was clipped by 1 base and J by 0 bases, with 13 bases between them. CDR3 coding DNA: TGTGCCAGCAGCCAAGCGGGACGCATGAGCTCCTACGAGCAGTACTTC. Its protein is CASSQAGRMSSYEQYF.

The chain employs TRBV28 and TRBJ2-7, with D hard to call. The CDR3 consists of 13 residues. V was cut by 5 bases and J by 4 bases, with 12 bases left in between. Germline values: CDR1 MDHEN, CDR2 SYDVKM. In DNA, the CDR3 is TGTGCCAGCAGTGTCAACACCGGGTACGAGCAGTACTTC. Protein product: CASSVNTGYEQYF.

The V gene is TRBV6-5, the J gene TRBJ1-1, with 9 bases aligning to TRBD1. The trim removed 4 bases at V and 10 bases at J, leaving 10 bases unmatched. CDR3 length: 14 residues. CDR1 MNHEY and CDR2 SVGAGI come from the germline V gene. In nucleotides, the CDR3 is TGTGCCAGCAGTTGGACAGGGGTGCAGAATATAGCTTTCTTT. Its protein is CASSWTGVQNIAFF.

This clonotype was counted only a few times. V is TRBV3-1 and J is TRBJ2-2; no firm D call. V was trimmed by 4 bases and J by 2 bases, leaving 5 bases between them. This CDR3 has 13 amino acids. Germline V gene data show CDR1 as LGHDT and CDR2 as YNNKEL (reference sequence). The CDR3 protein is CASSPLNTGELFF. Written as DNA, the CDR3 is TGTGCCAGCAGCCCCCTAAACACCGGGGAGCTGTTTTTT.

This clonotype appeared many times. The chain employs TRBV5-1 and TRBJ2-1; 9 bases are shared with TRBD1. The V segment lost 3 bases and the J segment 4 bases; nucleotides outside the gene matches: 8. The CDR3 runs 16 residues. Germline CDR1 is SGHRS and CDR2 is YFSETQ. Here the CDR3 DNA reads TGCGCCAGCAGCTCGAGGGACAGGGCAATTTACAATGAGCAGTTCTTC. It yields the protein CASSSRDRAIYNEQFF.

This sequence joins TRBV4-3 and TRBJ2-5; possible D gene TRBD1, 5 bases. Germline V gene data show CDR1 as LGHNA and CDR2 as YSLEER. The ends were cut back, 0 bases at V and 1 base at J, with 12 bases in the middle. The CDR3 is 16 amino acids. The CDR3 region is CASSQDLQVLQETQYF. The CDR3 region has the DNA TGCGCCAGCAGCCAAGACCTACAGGTCCTCCAAGAGACCCAGTACTTC.

This clonotype has only a few counts. This rearrangement joins TRBV7-9 to TRBJ2-1; TRBD1 agrees at 10 bases. V trimming: 2 bases; J trimming: 7 bases; junction bases outside the gene matches: 2. This CDR3 is 14 amino acids long. The germline gives CDR1 SEHNR, CDR2 FQNEAQ (reference sequence). The CDR3 region is CASSLKGQGNEQFF. CDR3 bases: TGTGCCAGCAGCTTAAAGGGACAGGGGAATGAGCAGTTCTTC.

The sample holds a few counts of this clonotype. The chain joins TRBV28 to TRBJ2-3; no definite D call. Between the trimmed V and J ends, which lost 7 bases and 5 bases, there was a span of 7 bases. The CDR3 runs to 11 residues. CDR1 MDHEN and CDR2 SYDVKM come from the germline V gene. CDR3: CASTGVDTQYF. In DNA form, the CDR3 reads TGTGCCAGCACGGGCGTAGATACGCAGTATTTT.

V gene TRBV4-3 combines with J gene TRBJ2-1, with D possibly being TRBD1 (5 bases). CDR3 length: 15 amino acids. The ends were cut back, 2 bases at V and 8 bases at J, with 16 bases in the middle. The germline gives CDR1 LGHNA, CDR2 YSLEER. The DNA for the CDR3 is TGCGCCAGCAGCCAATTGGGGCTCGGCGAGGATGAGCAGTTCTTC. This gives the protein CASSQLGLGEDEQFF.

The DNA for the CDR3 is TGTGCCAGCAGAAACCTCAGGGGTTCCTACAATGAGCAGTTCTTC. It is translated as CASRNLRGSYNEQFF. The chain couples TRBV6-2 or TRBV6-3 to TRBJ2-1; perhaps TRBD1 as D (6 bases). There are 15 residues in the CDR3. V lost 6 bases to trimming and J lost 1 base, with 13 bases between them. The germline V gene encodes CDR1 MNHEY and CDR2 SVGEGT.

The chain combines TRBV28 with TRBJ2-4, with D uncertain. Germline CDR1 MDHEN, CDR2 SYDVKM. V gave up 3 bases and J gave up 0 bases, with 18 bases separating them. This CDR3 has 18 residues. Here the CDR3 reads CASSFPFGRRVAKNIQYF. The CDR3 bases are TGTGCCAGCAGTTTTCCCTTCGGTAGAAGAGTAGCCAAAAACATTCAGTACTTC. The whole variable domain, remainder taken from reference TRBV28 and TRBJ2-4, is DVKVTQSSRYLVKRTGEKVFLECVQDMDHENMFWYRQDPGLGLRLIYFSYDVKMKEKGDIPEGYSVSREKKERFSLILESASTNQTSMYLCASSFPFGRRVAKNIQYFGAGTRLSVL.

CDR3 bases: TGTGCCAGCAGCTTTGCGAATACGCAGTATTTT. Amino acid sequence: CASSFANTQYF. This chain joins TRBV7-9 and TRBJ2-3; D not resolved. CDR1 SEHNR and CDR2 FQNEAQ come from the germline V gene (reference sequence). CDR3 length: 11 residues. Trimming removed 3 bases at V and 7 bases at J, with 5 bases between.

This clonotype was observed many times. The chain uses TRBV14 and TRBJ1-2, with D uncertain. V was shortened by 4 bases and J by 4 bases, with 19 bases between the two germline ends. The CDR3 spans 16 residues. From germline, CDR1 is SGHDN and CDR2 FVKESK. The CDR3 reads CASSPTNPIRSYGYTF. For the CDR3, the DNA is TGTGCCAGCAGCCCGACGAATCCGATCAGAAGCTATGGCTACACCTTC.

This clonotype was counted a few times. The chain uses TRBV7-2 and TRBJ2-6; D remains unclear. The length of the CDR3 is 14 residues. The germline V gene encodes CDR1 SGHTA and CDR2 FQGNSA. With 3 bases removed from V and 2 bases from J, the gap between germline ends came to 5 bases. CDR3 bases: TGTGCCAGCAGCTTGGTTCCTGGGGCCAACGTCCTGACTTTC. It codes for CASSLVPGANVLTF.

This clonotype was counted at least ten times. V is TRBV4-2 and J is TRBJ1-1, with unresolved D. This CDR3 is built from 15 residues. Trimming cost V 0 bases and J 1 base, with 9 bases left between them. Germline assignment: CDR1 LGHNA and CDR2 YNFKEQ. CDR3 protein: CASSQDGRRNTEAFF. The DNA for the CDR3 is TGTGCCAGCAGCCAAGACGGTCGGCGGAACACTGAAGCTTTCTTT.